Sequencing of this TCR beta chain was carried out in a study of glioma-infiltrating T cells after dendritic cell vaccination. Per the germline V gene, CDR1 is KGHSH and CDR2 is LQKENI. V lost 3 bases and J 0 bases, leaving 8 bases between the germline ends. The length of the CDR3 is 15 residues. TCRB CDR3 was amplified from 2 ug genomic DNA or less. The assay was immunoSEQ multiplex PCR, and TCRdb's table has in-frame clones only and misses some. The sample comprises roughly 68,000 clones, 82% of which are singletons, and about 10% rests with the top ten. V and J are TRBV18 and TRBJ2-2, with D possibly being TRBD2 (5 bases). This receptor was identified in a human donor with glioblastoma. The specimen comprised blood, sampled before dendritic cell vaccination. The CDR3 reads CASSPEVSNTGELFF. The CDR3 nucleotides read TGTGCCAGCTCACCGGAGGTCTCGAACACCGGGGAGCTGTTTTTT.